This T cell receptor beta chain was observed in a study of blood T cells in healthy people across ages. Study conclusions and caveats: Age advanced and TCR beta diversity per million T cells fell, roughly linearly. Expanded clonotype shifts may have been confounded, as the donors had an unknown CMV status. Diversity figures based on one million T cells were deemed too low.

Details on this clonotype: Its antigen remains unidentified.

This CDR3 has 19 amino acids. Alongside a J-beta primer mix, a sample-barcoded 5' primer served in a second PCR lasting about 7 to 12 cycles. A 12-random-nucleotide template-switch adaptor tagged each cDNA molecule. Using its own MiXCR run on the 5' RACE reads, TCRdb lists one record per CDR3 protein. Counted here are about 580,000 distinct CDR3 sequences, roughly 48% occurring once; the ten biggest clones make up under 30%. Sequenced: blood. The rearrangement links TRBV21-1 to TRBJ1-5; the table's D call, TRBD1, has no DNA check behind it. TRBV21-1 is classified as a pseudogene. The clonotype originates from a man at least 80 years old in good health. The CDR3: CASSKVGRWDPYSNQPQHF. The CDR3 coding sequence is TGTGCCAGCAGCAAAGTAGGACGTTGGGACCCGTATAGCAATCAGCCCCAGCATTTT.